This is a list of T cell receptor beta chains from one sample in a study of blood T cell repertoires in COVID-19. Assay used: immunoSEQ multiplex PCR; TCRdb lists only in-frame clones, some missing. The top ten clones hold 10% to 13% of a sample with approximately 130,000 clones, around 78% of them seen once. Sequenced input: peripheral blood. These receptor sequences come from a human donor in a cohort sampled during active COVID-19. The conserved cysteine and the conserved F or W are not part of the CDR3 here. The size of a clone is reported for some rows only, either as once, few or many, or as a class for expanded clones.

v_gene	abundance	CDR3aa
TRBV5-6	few	ASSSLQGKAF
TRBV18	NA	ASSPTRIESTGELF
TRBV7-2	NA	ASRLPPEGGYT
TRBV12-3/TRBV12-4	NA	ASSLGFNSYT
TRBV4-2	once	ASSQGGGRRGYT
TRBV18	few	ASSYRSDEQF
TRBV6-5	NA	ASSYHAVSYEQY
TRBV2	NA	ASSEVRSSGIPVGTDTQY
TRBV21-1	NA	ASSKTCDVAYEQY
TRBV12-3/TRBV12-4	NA	ASSWGVHEQY
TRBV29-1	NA	SVEPEGSGTEAF
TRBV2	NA	ASSGDQGVGTDTQY
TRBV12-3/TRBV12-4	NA	ASSFDWRGGYT
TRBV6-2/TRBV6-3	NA	ASSFRLITGVNQPQH
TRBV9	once	ASSVVAENSPLH
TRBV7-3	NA	ASSLNLAGPGTQY
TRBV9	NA	ASSVLAGGPNEQF
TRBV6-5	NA	ASPLRATDTQY
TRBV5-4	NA	ASSLQGGNEKLF
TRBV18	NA	ASSPDRRVTGNTIY
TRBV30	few	AWSGNGNTIY
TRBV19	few	ASSKRRDSKSGSSNQPQH
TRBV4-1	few	ASSQPVNTEAF
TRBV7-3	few	ASSPTGGHYEQY
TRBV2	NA	ASSRTGNRLDTQY
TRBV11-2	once	ASSPQGVDYGYT
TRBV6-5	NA	ASTRGGDYNEQF
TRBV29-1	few	SVRTTGGNEQF
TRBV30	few	AWSVAEVAYEQY
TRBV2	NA	ASSDDGAGYGYT
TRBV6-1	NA	ASSEVREQF
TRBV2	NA	ASSAPEGLANTGELF
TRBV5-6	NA	ASSFGLQNTGELF
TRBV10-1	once	ASSVATPGAISYEQY
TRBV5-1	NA	ASSRSGEESITGELF
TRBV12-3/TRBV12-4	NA	ASSFDSLYGYT
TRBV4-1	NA	ASSQKATTQVNEQF
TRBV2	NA	ASSDRAYEQY
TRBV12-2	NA	ASRLAPGQDLPGGYT
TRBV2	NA	ASNRGSGANVLT
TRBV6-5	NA	ASSPTGYSSYEQY
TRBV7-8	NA	ASSFPTAGDEGYEQY
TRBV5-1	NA	ASSPRGGNNSPLH
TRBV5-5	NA	ASSFGSLGGSYGYT
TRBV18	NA	ASSPDRESYEQY
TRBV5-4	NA	ASSLSTGRGNTIY
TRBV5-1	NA	ASSLDSAYEQY
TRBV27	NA	ASSFLDRVPSGEQY
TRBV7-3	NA	ASSSTGGYNEQF
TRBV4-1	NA	ASSQDRLQGSGNTIY
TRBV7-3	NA	ASSPTGQANNEQF
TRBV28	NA	ASSSSRTGSYEQY
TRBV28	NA	ASSLDREENTEAF